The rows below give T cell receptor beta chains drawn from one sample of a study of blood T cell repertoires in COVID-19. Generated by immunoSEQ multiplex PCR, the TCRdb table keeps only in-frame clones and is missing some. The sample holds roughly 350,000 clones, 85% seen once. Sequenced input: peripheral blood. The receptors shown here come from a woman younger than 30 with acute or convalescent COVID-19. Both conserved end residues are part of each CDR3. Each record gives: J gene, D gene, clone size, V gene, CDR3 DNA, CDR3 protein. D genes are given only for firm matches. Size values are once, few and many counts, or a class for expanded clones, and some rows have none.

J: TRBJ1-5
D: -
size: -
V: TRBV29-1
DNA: TGCAGCGCCCAGGATAGCAATCAGCCCCAGCATTTT
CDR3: CSAQDSNQPQHF

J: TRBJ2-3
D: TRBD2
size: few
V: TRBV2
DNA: TGTGCCAGCAGCGATTCTATCCTCTTGCGGGGGAGCACAGATACGCAGTATTTT
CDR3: CASSDSILLRGSTDTQYF

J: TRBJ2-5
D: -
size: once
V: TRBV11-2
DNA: TGTGCCAGCAGCTTAGGAGAGAAGGAGACCCAGTACTTC
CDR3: CASSLGEKETQYF

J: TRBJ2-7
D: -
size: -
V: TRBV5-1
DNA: TGCGCCAGCAGCTGGACAGAAGGTCCCTACGAGCAGTACTTC
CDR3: CASSWTEGPYEQYF

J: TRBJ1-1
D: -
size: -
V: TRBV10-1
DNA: TGCGCCAGCAGTGACGGAGTGAACACTGAAGCTTTCTTT
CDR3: CASSDGVNTEAFF

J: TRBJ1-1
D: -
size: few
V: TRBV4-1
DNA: TGCGCCAGCAGCGAAGGACAAGTTCGCGACACTGAAGCTTTCTTT
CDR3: CASSEGQVRDTEAFF

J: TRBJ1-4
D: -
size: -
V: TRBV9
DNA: TGTGCCAGCAGCCTAGGGGCGCGGGATGAAAAACTGTTTTTT
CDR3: CASSLGARDEKLFF

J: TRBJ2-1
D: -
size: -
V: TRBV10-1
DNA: TGCGCCAGCAGTGAGTCGTTTGGGCGGGGTGAGCAGTTCTTC
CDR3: CASSESFGRGEQFF

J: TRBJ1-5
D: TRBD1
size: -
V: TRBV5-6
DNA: TGTGCCAGCAGCTGGGGGGACGACAGGGGGAATCAGCCCCAGCATTTT
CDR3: CASSWGDDRGNQPQHF

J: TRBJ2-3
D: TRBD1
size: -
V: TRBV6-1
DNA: TGTGCCAGCAGTGATGGACAGGGGGCCTACACAGATACGCAGTATTTT
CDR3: CASSDGQGAYTDTQYF

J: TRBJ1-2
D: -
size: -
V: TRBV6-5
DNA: TGTGCCAGCAGACCAACAAAGGGACAAAGCTATGGCTACACCTTC
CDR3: CASRPTKGQSYGYTF

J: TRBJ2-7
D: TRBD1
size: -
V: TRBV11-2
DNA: TGTGCCAGCAGCTTGACGACAGGGGGCGCCGAGCAGTACTTC
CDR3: CASSLTTGGAEQYF

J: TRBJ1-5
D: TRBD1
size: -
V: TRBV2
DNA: TGTGCCAGCAGTGACCAGACAGGGGGATTTGGTCAGCCCCAGCATTTT
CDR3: CASSDQTGGFGQPQHF

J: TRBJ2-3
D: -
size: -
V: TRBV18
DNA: TGTGCCAGCTCACCAGTGGCCCCTCCGACAGATACGCAGTATTTT
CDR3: CASSPVAPPTDTQYF

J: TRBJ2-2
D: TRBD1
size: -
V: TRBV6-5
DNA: TGTGCCAGCAGTTACCCCGGACAGGGCGACACCGGGGAGCTGTTTTTT
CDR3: CASSYPGQGDTGELFF

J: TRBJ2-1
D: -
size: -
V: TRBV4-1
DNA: TGCGCCAGCAGTCGCGGAATGACAGGGCAGTTCTTC
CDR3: CASSRGMTGQFF